Listed below are T cell receptor beta chains from one sample, sequenced in a study of cytomegalovirus exposure and HLA in healthy donors. Libraries were prepared by immunoSEQ multiplex PCR; TCRdb keeps only in-frame clonotypes and omits some of them. Of 150,000 or so clones listed, about nine tenths are singletons. The sample comprised PBMCs. The receptors stem from a man aged 18 to 35 in good health and CMV-seropositive. Both conserved end residues are part of each CDR3. The order of the fields is J gene, D gene, V gene, clone size, CDR3 DNA, CDR3 protein. D genes are given only for firm matches. Size is stated for part of the rows, as once, few or many counts, or as a class when the clone is expanded.

>TRBJ1-2|.|TRBV6-5|.
TGTGCCAGCAGAGCAGGGATCTATGGCTACACCTTC
CASRAGIYGYTF
>TRBJ2-1|TRBD2|TRBV13|.
TGTGCCAGCAGCCATCCAGCGGGGGGGAGGTATGAGCAGTTCTTC
CASSHPAGGRYEQFF
>TRBJ1-1|.|TRBV14|.
TGTGCCAGCAGCCCGGACAGCTTGTTGAACACTGAAGCTTTCTTT
CASSPDSLLNTEAFF
>TRBJ2-1|.|TRBV18|.
TGTGCCAGCTCACCACAGGGGGCCTACAATGAGCAGTTCTTC
CASSPQGAYNEQFF
>TRBJ2-7|.|TRBV7-9|.
TGTGCCAGCAGCCTTAACCGAGGCGAGCAGTACTTC
CASSLNRGEQYF
>TRBJ1-2|.|TRBV4-3|.
TGCGCCAGCAGCCTTTCCCCAGGGGATGGCTACACCTTC
CASSLSPGDGYTF
>TRBJ2-2|.|TRBV6-4|.
TGTGCCGGCGGAGGCATCCAAACCGGGGAGCTGTTTTTT
CAGGGIQTGELFF
>TRBJ2-7|TRBD1|TRBV9|.
TGTGCCAGCAGCGCCACCGGGACAGGGTCGGACGAGCAGTACTTC
CASSATGTGSDEQYF
>TRBJ1-2|.|TRBV28|.
TGTGCCAGCAGTTTAGCGGGGCCTGGCTACACCTTC
CASSLAGPGYTF
>TRBJ1-5|TRBD1|TRBV9|.
TGTGCCAGCGGGACAGGAGACTTGGGGCCCCAGCATTTT
CASGTGDLGPQHF
>TRBJ1-1|.|TRBV10-3|.
TGTGCCATCAGTGTAGAGGGAAACACTGAAGCTTTCTTT
CAISVEGNTEAFF
>TRBJ2-7|.|TRBV15|.
TGTGCCACCAGCAGAGCAGGCGACTCCTACGAGCAGTACTTC
CATSRAGDSYEQYF
>TRBJ1-1|TRBD1|TRBV12-5|.
TGTGCTAGTGACTTTCAGGGGGGACGGAAAGCTTTCTTT
CASDFQGGRKAFF
>TRBJ2-7|.|TRBV19|.
TGTGCCGTCGGGGGGCCCGGCTACGAGCAGTACTTC
CAVGGPGYEQYF
>TRBJ2-2|.|TRBV19|few
TGTGCCAGTAGTATAGGACACCTTAACACCGGGGAGCTGTTTTTT
CASSIGHLNTGELFF